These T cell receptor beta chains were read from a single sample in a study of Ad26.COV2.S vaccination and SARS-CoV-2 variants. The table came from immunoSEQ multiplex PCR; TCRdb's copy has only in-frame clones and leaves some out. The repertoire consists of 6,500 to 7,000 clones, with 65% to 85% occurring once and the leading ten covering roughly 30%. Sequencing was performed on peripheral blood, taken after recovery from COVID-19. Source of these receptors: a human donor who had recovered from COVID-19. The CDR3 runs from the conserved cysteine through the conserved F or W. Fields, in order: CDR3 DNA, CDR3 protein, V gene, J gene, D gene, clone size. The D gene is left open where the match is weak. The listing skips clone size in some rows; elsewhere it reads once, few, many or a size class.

cdr3_nt: TGTGCCAGCTCAGGGGACCGTCCAGCGCCCCAGCATTTT
cdr3_aa: CASSGDRPAPQHF
v_call: TRBV18
j_call: TRBJ1-5
d_call: -
clone_size: -

cdr3_nt: TGTGCCAGCGGAACCTCGGGACAGGGCCGCGGCTACACCTTC
cdr3_aa: CASGTSGQGRGYTF
v_call: TRBV7-2
j_call: TRBJ1-2
d_call: TRBD1
clone_size: -

cdr3_nt: TGTGCCAGTAGTACTGGGACAGCCTGGGAGCTGTTTTTT
cdr3_aa: CASSTGTAWELFF
v_call: TRBV19
j_call: TRBJ2-2
d_call: TRBD1
clone_size: -

cdr3_nt: TGTGCCAGCAGCGTAAAGGGGAACACTGAAGCTTTCTTT
cdr3_aa: CASSVKGNTEAFF
v_call: TRBV9
j_call: TRBJ1-1
d_call: -
clone_size: once

cdr3_nt: TGTGCCAGCAGCCCCAGGGCAGTGGATGAGCAGTTCTTC
cdr3_aa: CASSPRAVDEQFF
v_call: TRBV5-5
j_call: TRBJ2-1
d_call: -
clone_size: -

cdr3_nt: TGTGCCAGCTCACCGCTCTCACACAGGGGCACGGGTATCAATTCACCCCTCCACTTT
cdr3_aa: CASSPLSHRGTGINSPLHF
v_call: TRBV18
j_call: TRBJ1-6
d_call: TRBD1
clone_size: -

cdr3_nt: TGTGCCAGCAGCCAAAAACAGAACTATGGCTACACCTTC
cdr3_aa: CASSQKQNYGYTF
v_call: TRBV3-1/TRBV3-2
j_call: TRBJ1-2
d_call: -
clone_size: once

cdr3_nt: TGTGCCAGCAGTGAAGTCGGAGGGGGCGTTGGCAATCAGCCCCAGCATTTT
cdr3_aa: CASSEVGGGVGNQPQHF
v_call: TRBV6-1
j_call: TRBJ1-5
d_call: TRBD1
clone_size: few

cdr3_nt: TGTGCCAGCAGCGTAGACGATACTAGCACAGATACGCAGTATTTT
cdr3_aa: CASSVDDTSTDTQYF
v_call: TRBV9
j_call: TRBJ2-3
d_call: -
clone_size: -

cdr3_nt: TGTGCCAGTAATCAGGGGGCAACAGATACGCAGTATTTT
cdr3_aa: CASNQGATDTQYF
v_call: TRBV19
j_call: TRBJ2-3
d_call: TRBD1
clone_size: few

cdr3_nt: TGTGCCAGCAGCTTCAGATCTAGCGGGAGGGGATCAGATACGCAGTATTTT
cdr3_aa: CASSFRSSGRGSDTQYF
v_call: TRBV7-2
j_call: TRBJ2-3
d_call: TRBD2
clone_size: -

cdr3_nt: TGTGCCAGCAGCCCCCTAAGCTCACCTGCGACCACTGAAGCTTTCTTT
cdr3_aa: CASSPLSSPATTEAFF
v_call: TRBV7-9
j_call: TRBJ1-1
d_call: -
clone_size: -

cdr3_nt: TGTGCCAGCAGCTTGTTGGCGAACCTCTACAATGAGCAGTTCTTC
cdr3_aa: CASSLLANLYNEQFF
v_call: TRBV5-5
j_call: TRBJ2-1
d_call: -
clone_size: -

cdr3_nt: TGCGCCAGCAGCCAAGATCTCTGGGAGACCCAGTACTTC
cdr3_aa: CASSQDLWETQYF
v_call: TRBV4-3
j_call: TRBJ2-5
d_call: -
clone_size: -

cdr3_nt: TGTGCCAGCAGCCAGGGGACATATGCCACTGAAGCTTTCTTT
cdr3_aa: CASSQGTYATEAFF
v_call: TRBV3-1/TRBV3-2
j_call: TRBJ1-1
d_call: -
clone_size: once

cdr3_nt: TGTGCCAGCAGGAGGGGGATCTCAGGAAACACCATATATTTT
cdr3_aa: CASRRGISGNTIYF
v_call: TRBV9
j_call: TRBJ1-3
d_call: -
clone_size: once

cdr3_nt: TGTGCCAGCAGTCCCCTAGCTAGGTTACTCGGGGAGCTGTTTTTT
cdr3_aa: CASSPLARLLGELFF
v_call: TRBV27
j_call: TRBJ2-2
d_call: -
clone_size: -

cdr3_nt: TGTGCCAGCAGCCTGGACACGATTAGCACAGATACGCAGTATTTT
cdr3_aa: CASSLDTISTDTQYF
v_call: TRBV7-9
j_call: TRBJ2-3
d_call: -
clone_size: -

cdr3_nt: TGCGCCAGCAGTGAGAACACGGTTGATACGCAGTATTTT
cdr3_aa: CASSENTVDTQYF
v_call: TRBV10-1
j_call: TRBJ2-3
d_call: -
clone_size: few

cdr3_nt: TGCGCCAGCAGCCCTGGACAGGATCGAATTAGGAATCGTGGCTACACCTTC
cdr3_aa: CASSPGQDRIRNRGYTF
v_call: TRBV5-1
j_call: TRBJ1-2
d_call: TRBD1
clone_size: once

cdr3_nt: TGCGCCAGCAGCTCGGGACAGCTTAATTCACCCCTCCACTTT
cdr3_aa: CASSSGQLNSPLHF
v_call: TRBV4-3
j_call: TRBJ1-6
d_call: TRBD1
clone_size: -

cdr3_nt: TGCAGCGTTGAAGATCTAGGCAGGAACTATGGCTACACCTTC
cdr3_aa: CSVEDLGRNYGYTF
v_call: TRBV29-1
j_call: TRBJ1-2
d_call: -
clone_size: -

cdr3_nt: TGTGCCAGCCGGGGGGGGAATGAGCAGTTCTTC
cdr3_aa: CASRGGNEQFF
v_call: TRBV3-1/TRBV3-2
j_call: TRBJ2-1
d_call: TRBD2
clone_size: -

cdr3_nt: TGTGCCTGGAACCCCTCCTTTCCGGAAGGGACCCAGTACTTC
cdr3_aa: CAWNPSFPEGTQYF
v_call: TRBV30
j_call: TRBJ2-5
d_call: -
clone_size: -

cdr3_nt: TGTGCCAGCAGTGAAAAAGAGGGGGGTTACAATGAGCAGTTCTTC
cdr3_aa: CASSEKEGGYNEQFF
v_call: TRBV25-1
j_call: TRBJ2-1
d_call: -
clone_size: -

cdr3_nt: TGTGCCAGCAACGACCGGGCAGGGAGGGGCGAGCAGTACTTC
cdr3_aa: CASNDRAGRGEQYF
v_call: TRBV28
j_call: TRBJ2-7
d_call: TRBD2
clone_size: -

cdr3_nt: TGCGCCAGCGGGGCCTGGGGTGGGGCCAACGTCCTGACTTTC
cdr3_aa: CASGAWGGANVLTF
v_call: TRBV10-2
j_call: TRBJ2-6
d_call: -
clone_size: few

cdr3_nt: TGTGCCAGCAGCTTACAGGCAGGAGTTAACTATGGCTACACCTTC
cdr3_aa: CASSLQAGVNYGYTF
v_call: TRBV7-2
j_call: TRBJ1-2
d_call: -
clone_size: once

cdr3_nt: TGTGCCAGCAGTGACAGCCACTCTGGGGCCAACGTCCTGACTTTC
cdr3_aa: CASSDSHSGANVLTF
v_call: TRBV6-4
j_call: TRBJ2-6
d_call: -
clone_size: -

cdr3_nt: TGTGCCAGCAGCTCGGGACAACAACCGAGCGAGCAGTACTTC
cdr3_aa: CASSSGQQPSEQYF
v_call: TRBV5-4
j_call: TRBJ2-7
d_call: -
clone_size: -

cdr3_nt: TGTGCCAGCGCCTTACTAGCGCGAAGCTCCTACAATGAGCAGTTCTTC
cdr3_aa: CASALLARSSYNEQFF
v_call: TRBV18
j_call: TRBJ2-1
d_call: TRBD2
clone_size: -

cdr3_nt: TGTGCCAGCAGCCAAGGGCCCTACAACACCGGGGAGCTGTTTTTT
cdr3_aa: CASSQGPYNTGELFF
v_call: TRBV4-2
j_call: TRBJ2-2
d_call: -
clone_size: -

cdr3_nt: TGCGCCAGCAGCAAGCTTAGCGGGGGGAACAATGAGCAGTTCTTC
cdr3_aa: CASSKLSGGNNEQFF
v_call: TRBV5-1
j_call: TRBJ2-1
d_call: TRBD2
clone_size: -

cdr3_nt: TGTGCCAGCAGCGGGACTAGGACCCACGAGCAGTACTTC
cdr3_aa: CASSGTRTHEQYF
v_call: TRBV2
j_call: TRBJ2-7
d_call: TRBD2
clone_size: -

cdr3_nt: TGTGCCAGCAAGAAGGGCCGCATCGAGCAGTACTTC
cdr3_aa: CASKKGRIEQYF
v_call: TRBV28
j_call: TRBJ2-7
d_call: -
clone_size: -

cdr3_nt: TGTGCCAGCAGCTTACGGCGGACAGGGGATTCTGGCTACACCTTC
cdr3_aa: CASSLRRTGDSGYTF
v_call: TRBV7-9
j_call: TRBJ1-2
d_call: TRBD1
clone_size: -

cdr3_nt: TGCGCCAGCAGCTTCCTAACGGGCGGCCTTTACGAGCAGTACTTC
cdr3_aa: CASSFLTGGLYEQYF
v_call: TRBV5-1
j_call: TRBJ2-7
d_call: -
clone_size: -

cdr3_nt: TGTGCCAGCAGGGGCGACAGGTTAGAGCAGTACTTC
cdr3_aa: CASRGDRLEQYF
v_call: TRBV2
j_call: TRBJ2-7
d_call: -
clone_size: -

cdr3_nt: TGCAGCGTTGCATATGGGGCGCAGGGTGAAGCTTTCTTT
cdr3_aa: CSVAYGAQGEAFF
v_call: TRBV29-1
j_call: TRBJ1-1
d_call: -
clone_size: -

cdr3_nt: TGTGCCAGCAGCTGGGAGTCCGCGGGGGGAAACATTCAGTACTTC
cdr3_aa: CASSWESAGGNIQYF
v_call: TRBV7-2
j_call: TRBJ2-4
d_call: TRBD2
clone_size: -

cdr3_nt: TGTGCCAGCAGCTCGCCCGGCTGGGAATGGCCTGAAGCTTTCTTT
cdr3_aa: CASSSPGWEWPEAFF
v_call: TRBV7-9
j_call: TRBJ1-1
d_call: -
clone_size: -

cdr3_nt: TGCAGCGTTGTAATCGAGTGGGGGACGAAATATGGCTACACCTTC
cdr3_aa: CSVVIEWGTKYGYTF
v_call: TRBV29-1
j_call: TRBJ1-2
d_call: -
clone_size: few

cdr3_nt: TGTGCCAGCAGCTTAGTTAGCGGGGGGCCAGATACGCAGTATTTT
cdr3_aa: CASSLVSGGPDTQYF
v_call: TRBV7-2
j_call: TRBJ2-3
d_call: TRBD2
clone_size: -

cdr3_nt: TGCGCCAGCAGTTCGGGACAGGGGGGAAATCAGCCCCAGCATTTT
cdr3_aa: CASSSGQGGNQPQHF
v_call: TRBV5-1
j_call: TRBJ1-5
d_call: TRBD1
clone_size: -

cdr3_nt: TGTGCCAGCAGCCGCCGGGCGGGAGACTACGAGCAGTACTTC
cdr3_aa: CASSRRAGDYEQYF
v_call: TRBV3-1/TRBV3-2
j_call: TRBJ2-7
d_call: TRBD2
clone_size: -

cdr3_nt: TGTGCCAGCAGCTTAGGTCCCTCCCCGGTGAACACTGAAGCTTTCTTT
cdr3_aa: CASSLGPSPVNTEAFF
v_call: TRBV7-6
j_call: TRBJ1-1
d_call: -
clone_size: -

cdr3_nt: TGTGCCAGCAGCTTGCCTGGGGGCCGAAGGACTGAAGCTTTCTTT
cdr3_aa: CASSLPGGRRTEAFF
v_call: TRBV5-4
j_call: TRBJ1-1
d_call: -
clone_size: -

cdr3_nt: TGCGCCAGCAGCTTCGGACAGGGGGGAGAGACCCAGTACTTC
cdr3_aa: CASSFGQGGETQYF
v_call: TRBV5-1
j_call: TRBJ2-5
d_call: TRBD1
clone_size: -

cdr3_nt: TGCGCCAGCAGCCAGTTCCCCGGGGAGTCACCCCTCCACTTT
cdr3_aa: CASSQFPGESPLHF
v_call: TRBV4-3
j_call: TRBJ1-6
d_call: -
clone_size: -

cdr3_nt: TGTGCCAGCAGCTCTCGACAGGGAGTCCCTGAAGCTTTCTTT
cdr3_aa: CASSSRQGVPEAFF
v_call: TRBV7-2
j_call: TRBJ1-1
d_call: TRBD1
clone_size: few

cdr3_nt: TGTGCCAGCACCCGCACGGGGGGGCGGGGTGAGCAGTTCTTC
cdr3_aa: CASTRTGGRGEQFF
v_call: TRBV6-5
j_call: TRBJ2-1
d_call: TRBD2
clone_size: -